The rows below give T cell receptor beta chains drawn from one sample of a study of T cell responses to AZD1222 COVID-19 vaccine. The data were produced by immunoSEQ multiplex PCR, yet TCRdb's version contains in-frame clones alone and is incomplete. The sample includes 150,000 to 200,000 clones, 85% to 95% of them seen just once. This material consisted of peripheral blood, taken on day 0 of AZD1222 vaccination. These receptors were taken from an adult in good health. Each CDR3 is given with its conserved first and last residue. The order of the fields is CDR3 DNA, CDR3 protein, J gene, clone size, CDR3 length, D gene, V gene. The D gene is left open where the match is weak. Expanded clones get a size class; other rows say once, few or many, or leave the size out.

DNA: TGTGCCAGCAGTCCGAGACCTAGCACAGATACGCAGTATTTT
CDR3: CASSPRPSTDTQYF
J: TRBJ2-3
size: .
length: 14
D: .
V: TRBV2

DNA: TGTGCCATAAAGGGGCAGGGGCTAGAGACCCAGTACTTC
CDR3: CAIKGQGLETQYF
J: TRBJ2-5
size: .
length: 13
D: .
V: TRBV10-3

DNA: TGTGCCAGCAGCCAATTGCACGAACCCTACGAGCAGTACTTC
CDR3: CASSQLHEPYEQYF
J: TRBJ2-7
size: .
length: 14
D: .
V: TRBV3-1/TRBV3-2

DNA: TGTGCCAGCAGTTTGAGTCCAGCCACAGATACGCAGTATTTT
CDR3: CASSLSPATDTQYF
J: TRBJ2-3
size: .
length: 14
D: .
V: TRBV28

DNA: TGTGCCAGCAGTGTATCCCGGGGGAGCTCTGGAAACACCATATATTTT
CDR3: CASSVSRGSSGNTIYF
J: TRBJ1-3
size: .
length: 16
D: .
V: TRBV28

DNA: TGTGCCAGCAGCCTCCCCGGGACAGGGAAGAATTCACCCCTCCACTTT
CDR3: CASSLPGTGKNSPLHF
J: TRBJ1-6
size: .
length: 16
D: TRBD1
V: TRBV3-1/TRBV3-2

DNA: TGTGCCACCAGGGTGAATAGCAATCAGCCCCAGCATTTT
CDR3: CATRVNSNQPQHF
J: TRBJ1-5
size: .
length: 13
D: .
V: TRBV28

DNA: TGCGCCAGCAGCTTGAGGTTCAGCGGCACCGGGGAGCTGTTTTTT
CDR3: CASSLRFSGTGELFF
J: TRBJ2-2
size: .
length: 15
D: .
V: TRBV5-1

DNA: TGTGCCAGCAGTTACTCGAAACAATATGGCTACACCTTC
CDR3: CASSYSKQYGYTF
J: TRBJ1-2
size: .
length: 13
D: .
V: TRBV6-5

DNA: TGTGCCAGCACTACAGGGGCCAGAGATCAGCCCCAGCATTTT
CDR3: CASTTGARDQPQHF
J: TRBJ1-5
size: .
length: 14
D: TRBD1
V: TRBV28

DNA: TGTGCCAGCAGCCCGACCGGGACAGGTGATGGCTACACCTTC
CDR3: CASSPTGTGDGYTF
J: TRBJ1-2
size: once
length: 14
D: TRBD1
V: TRBV7-9

DNA: TGTGCCAGCTCACCGTGCAAAAGTGGGGATTGTGGCTACACCTTC
CDR3: CASSPCKSGDCGYTF
J: TRBJ1-2
size: .
length: 15
D: .
V: TRBV18

DNA: TGCGCCAGCAGCCAAGGGCCAGGGAGGGGTGAAAAACTGTTTTTT
CDR3: CASSQGPGRGEKLFF
J: TRBJ1-4
size: once
length: 15
D: .
V: TRBV4-3

DNA: TGCGCCAGTACCGAGGGGGGACTCCCAGAGGGAGAGACCCAGTACTTC
CDR3: CASTEGGLPEGETQYF
J: TRBJ2-5
size: .
length: 16
D: .
V: TRBV5-1

DNA: TGCGCCAGCAGCCAGCAAGGACAGCAAGAGACCCAGTACTTC
CDR3: CASSQQGQQETQYF
J: TRBJ2-5
size: .
length: 14
D: .
V: TRBV5-1

DNA: TGCGCCAGCAGCATGGGCTCAACAGGGGCTGGAAACACCATATATTTT
CDR3: CASSMGSTGAGNTIYF
J: TRBJ1-3
size: once
length: 16
D: TRBD1
V: TRBV5-1

DNA: TGTGCCAGCAGTGACCCAGTGATGGTTGAAGCTTTCTTT
CDR3: CASSDPVMVEAFF
J: TRBJ1-1
size: .
length: 13
D: .
V: TRBV2

DNA: TGTGCCAGCAGTTTACAAACGAACACTGAAGCTTTCTTT
CDR3: CASSLQTNTEAFF
J: TRBJ1-1
size: .
length: 13
D: .
V: TRBV12-3/TRBV12-4

DNA: TGTGCCTGGAGTTCGGGACACGGGTCACCCCTCCACTTT
CDR3: CAWSSGHGSPLHF
J: TRBJ1-6
size: .
length: 13
D: .
V: TRBV30

DNA: TGTGCCAGCAGCCTGATCGCTACCCAAGAGACCCAGTACTTC
CDR3: CASSLIATQETQYF
J: TRBJ2-5
size: .
length: 14
D: .
V: TRBV7-9

DNA: TGCGCCAGCAGCCAAGATCGGACGGGACGGAACAATGAGCAGTTCTTC
CDR3: CASSQDRTGRNNEQFF
J: TRBJ2-1
size: .
length: 16
D: .
V: TRBV4-1

DNA: TGTGCCAGCAGTCCCCGGGAAGGGGAGACCCAGTACTTC
CDR3: CASSPREGETQYF
J: TRBJ2-5
size: once
length: 13
D: .
V: TRBV27

DNA: TGTGCCAGCTCACCAGTTCGGACAGGGGACTATGGCTACACCTTC
CDR3: CASSPVRTGDYGYTF
J: TRBJ1-2
size: .
length: 15
D: TRBD1
V: TRBV18

DNA: TGTGCCAGCAGTTTTACCGGACAGTTCGCAACTAATGAAAAACTGTTTTTT
CDR3: CASSFTGQFATNEKLFF
J: TRBJ1-4
size: .
length: 17
D: .
V: TRBV27

DNA: TGTGCCACCAGCAGAGAGGTCAGGGGCAATCAGCCCCAGCATTTT
CDR3: CATSREVRGNQPQHF
J: TRBJ1-5
size: .
length: 15
D: .
V: TRBV15

DNA: TGTGCCAGCAGTTTAGCAGGCCAGCCCCAGCATTTT
CDR3: CASSLAGQPQHF
J: TRBJ1-5
size: .
length: 12
D: .
V: TRBV27

DNA: TGTGCCAGCAGCTTAGCCGATACGCAGTATTTT
CDR3: CASSLADTQYF
J: TRBJ2-3
size: .
length: 11
D: .
V: TRBV11-2

DNA: TGTGCCAGCAGCTTGGACAGGGTTTACACTGAAGCTTTCTTT
CDR3: CASSLDRVYTEAFF
J: TRBJ1-1
size: .
length: 14
D: .
V: TRBV5-6

DNA: TGTGCCAGCAGCTGGGCGGGGGGGCAGGATACGCAGTATTTT
CDR3: CASSWAGGQDTQYF
J: TRBJ2-3
size: .
length: 14
D: TRBD2
V: TRBV3-1/TRBV3-2

DNA: TGTGCCAGCTGCAGGACACTGAACACTGAAGCTTTCTTT
CDR3: CASCRTLNTEAFF
J: TRBJ1-1
size: .
length: 13
D: .
V: TRBV12-3/TRBV12-4

DNA: TGTGCCAGCAGACCGACGGGGGGGTCGCCTTGGGGCTATGGCTACACCTTC
CDR3: CASRPTGGSPWGYGYTF
J: TRBJ1-2
size: .
length: 17
D: .
V: TRBV7-2

DNA: TGTGCCAGCAGTGCCGGGACAGGCCGCTCCTACGAGCAGTACTTC
CDR3: CASSAGTGRSYEQYF
J: TRBJ2-7
size: .
length: 15
D: TRBD1
V: TRBV7-9

DNA: TGTGCCAGCAGTGAATACGGTGGCAGAAACACCGGGGAGCTGTTTTTT
CDR3: CASSEYGGRNTGELFF
J: TRBJ2-2
size: few
length: 16
D: .
V: TRBV2

DNA: TGTGCCAGCAGTTTTTCTCGAGGGGTCGAATGGAACACTGAAGCTTTCTTT
CDR3: CASSFSRGVEWNTEAFF
J: TRBJ1-1
size: few
length: 17
D: .
V: TRBV27